This entry is about one TCR beta chain. Authors' methods: Reference gene primer amplification gave estimated nucleated cell counts. The repertoire was sequenced with immunoSEQ multiplex PCR; TCRdb's copy has only in-frame clones and lacks some. V, J and clone size reflect that table, while D and trimming were determined from the DNA. The sample has about 300,000 clones, approximately 88% seen once. This record comes from a study of blood T cell repertoires in COVID-19. Sequenced: peripheral blood. This receptor was taken from a human donor with COVID-19, enrolled during active disease. The donor label of this sample is uncertain.

CDR3 sequence reads: CAWGTSGSTDTQYF. CDR3 nucleotide sequence: TGTGCCTGGGGGACTAGCGGGAGCACAGATACGCAGTATTTT. This chain joins TRBV30 and TRBJ2-3, with 12 bases that match TRBD2. Germline CDR1 reads GTSNPN; CDR2 reads SVGIG (reference sequence). CDR3 length equals 14 residues. V shed 5 bases, J shed 0 bases, and the junction held 0 bases outside the gene matches.